These 29 T cell receptor beta chains were all obtained from the same sample, sequenced in a study of OX40 agonist ivuxolimab in advanced cancers. Sequenced by immunoSEQ multiplex PCR; TCRdb stores in-frame clones only, minus some. Altogether more than 80,000 clones are present, around nine tenths being singletons, with the ten largest covering around 1.6%. The input for sequencing was CD4+ or CD8+ T cells sorted from blood, taken in a trial of the OX40 agonist ivuxolimab. The receptor set was obtained from an adult with an advanced solid tumor such as melanoma, head and neck, liver or kidney cancer.

The rearrangement links TRBV19 to TRBJ1-4, with TRBD1 as a possible D gene (5 bases). Germline V gene lookup returns CDR1 LNHDA and CDR2 SQIVND (reference sequence). V was trimmed by 6 bases and J by 3 bases, leaving 20 bases between them. The CDR3 consists of 17 residues. The chain's CDR3 is CASRMWGISEANEKLFF. In DNA, the CDR3 is TGTGCCAGTAGGATGTGGGGGATATCGGAGGCTAATGAAAAACTGTTTTTT.

With respect to this clone: This CDR3 is also generated by other DNA sequences in the sample. The chain couples TRBV5-5 to TRBJ1-1; 8 nucleotides match TRBD1. V trimming: 0 bases; J trimming: 1 base; junction bases outside the gene matches: 2. This CDR3 comprises 15 residues. CDR1 and CDR2 from the germline V gene are SGHKS and YYEKEE (reference sequence). The CDR3 bases are TGTGCCAGCAGCTTGGCCAGGGGGCCGAACACTGAAGCTTTCTTT. As protein: CASSLARGPNTEAFF.

This clone turned up a few times. The V call is TRBV29-1, the J call TRBJ2-5, with D possibly being TRBD1 (5 bases). V was pared by 2 bases and J by 1 base, with 14 bases between. The CDR3 spans 15 residues. CDR1 is SQVTM, CDR2 ANQGSEA, per germline. Here the CDR3 reads CSVEKGSGPQETQYF. In DNA form, the CDR3 reads TGCAGCGTTGAAAAGGGGTCTGGGCCCCAAGAGACCCAGTACTTC.

The rearrangement links TRBV6-1 to TRBJ1-1, with a weak D call TRBD1 (5 bases). There are 14 residues in the CDR3. Trimming took off 2 bases at V and 2 bases at J, with 9 bases between the two ends. Germline-derived CDR1 and CDR2 are MNHNS and SASEGT. CDR3 region: CASSEQGSNTEAFF. The DNA of the CDR3 is TGTGCCAGCAGTGAACAGGGCTCAAACACTGAAGCTTTCTTT.

The chain employs TRBV6-5 and TRBJ2-3; maybe TRBD2 (6 bases). Germline V gives CDR1 MNHEY, CDR2 SVGAGI. The CDR3 runs 15 residues. Trimming pared 2 bases from V and 6 bases from J, leaving 15 bases between. The CDR3 protein is CASSYQTGAKDTQYF. The CDR3 bases are TGTGCCAGCAGTTACCAGACGGGAGCAAAGGATACGCAGTATTTT.

About this clone itself: Mismatch with germline at one junction end may stem from a read error. The chain uses TRBV6-1 and TRBJ1-5; D is uncertain. The CDR3 has 15 residues. Germline V gives CDR1 MNHNS, CDR2 SASEGT. CDR3 in amino acids: CAGSLAPFGNQPQHF. The CDR3 DNA follows: TGTGCCGGCAGCCTAGCACCATTCGGCAATCAGCCCCAGCATTTT.

This chain links TRBV7-9 with TRBJ2-7; 7 bases map to TRBD1. Germline V gene sequence: CDR1 SEHNR, CDR2 FQNEAQ (reference sequence). V lost 1 base to trimming and J lost 2 bases; unmatched junction nucleotides: 5. The CDR3 is made up of 15 amino acids. The CDR3 loop is CASSLEGGMTYEQYF. The CDR3 DNA follows: TGTGCCAGCAGCTTAGAAGGGGGCATGACCTACGAGCAGTACTTC.

CDR3 amino acids: CARIQGHSGETQHF. In nucleotides, the CDR3 is TGTGCCAGGATTCAAGGACACTCAGGGGAGACCCAGCATTTT. The chain is built from TRBV2 and TRBJ1-5, with a possible D match to TRBD1 (6 bases). The V gene's germline CDR1 is SNHLY and CDR2 FYNNEI. The V and J ends lost 9 bases and 11 bases respectively, with 23 bases between them. The CDR3 contains 14 residues.

This chain joins TRBV5-5 and TRBJ1-4; TRBD1 is a possible D gene (6 bases). This CDR3 comprises 16 residues. V lost 4 bases and J 4 bases, leaving 17 bases between the germline ends. CDR1 and CDR2 from the germline V gene are SGHKS and YYEKEE (reference sequence). In DNA, the CDR3 is TGTGCCAGCAGCGCCGGGTCGGGCAGGGGTAATGAAAAACTGTTTTTT. As protein: CASSAGSGRGNEKLFF.

The V and J genes are TRBV25-1 and TRBJ2-2; maybe TRBD2 (7 bases). CDR1 MGHDK and CDR2 SYGVNS come from the germline V gene. CDR3 length equals 15 residues. The germline V and J ends were trimmed by 6 bases and 3 bases, with 14 bases remaining between them. The CDR3 DNA sequence: TGTGCCAGCAGGGGGGCGGGAGTGTACACCGGGGAGCTGTTTTTT. Translating it yields CASRGAGVYTGELFF.

The chain uses TRBV9 and TRBJ2-1; D unclear. The length of the CDR3 is 11 residues. Trimming removed 2 bases at V and 15 bases at J, with 12 bases between. Germline CDR1 SGDLS, CDR2 YYNGEE. CDR3 nucleotide sequence: TGTGCCAGCAGCGTCGGTCGTTACTGGTTCTTC. Its translation is CASSVGRYWFF.

The chain carries TRBV6-5 and TRBJ2-7; 8 bases fit TRBD1. The CDR3 consists of 14 residues. Unmatched junction bases numbered 5, after V lost 0 bases and J lost 7 bases. CDR1 and CDR2 (germline): MNHEY, SVGAGI. In nucleotides, the CDR3 is TGTGCCAGCAGTTACTCGAGACGGACAGGGGAGCAGTACTTC. It specifies CASSYSRRTGEQYF.

V usage is TRBV6-6 and J usage is TRBJ1-1; D is uncertain. V shed 8 bases and J shed 5 bases, with 9 bases lying between them. This CDR3 has 11 amino acids. Germline values: CDR1 MNHNY, CDR2 SVGAGI (reference sequence). CDR3 amino acids: CASSRETEAFF. CDR3 nucleotide sequence: TGTGCCAGCTCAAGGGAAACTGAAGCTTTCTTT.

The chain links TRBV28 to TRBJ2-7; 15 bases align to TRBD2. The CDR3 runs to 16 residues. V lost 6 bases and J lost 5; bases outside the gene matches: 8. Germline values: CDR1 MDHEN, CDR2 SYDVKM. In DNA, the CDR3 is TGTGCCAGCAGCTCCCGTGGACTAGCGGGAGGGGACGAGCAGTACTTC. As protein: CASSSRGLAGGDEQYF.

The chain uses TRBV5-6 and TRBJ1-2; a possible D gene is TRBD1 (6 bases). From germline, CDR1 is SGHDT and CDR2 YYEEEE. The CDR3 has 12 amino acids. Trimming left V 4 bases short and J 5 bases short, with 9 bases between. The CDR3 DNA follows: TGTGCCAGCAGCCCTGGACAGTATGGCTACACCTTC. Encoded protein: CASSPGQYGYTF.

The genes are TRBV7-8 and TRBJ2-1; D remains ambiguous. The CDR3 has 13 residues. From germline, CDR1 is SGHVS and CDR2 FQNEAQ. V lost 3 bases and J lost 1, with 4 bases in between. The CDR3 DNA is TGTGCCAGCAGCTTGGGGTCCTACAATGAGCAGTTCTTC. It encodes CASSLGSYNEQFF.

About this clone itself: The junction departs from the called germline gene at one end, perhaps through a read error. The gene calls are TRBV20-1 and TRBJ1-2, with a possible D match to TRBD1 (5 bases). From germline, CDR1 is DFQATT and CDR2 SNEGSKA (reference sequence). The CDR3 contains 10 residues. CDR3 loop: CSARWDGAGF. The CDR3 nucleotides read TGCAGTGCTAGGTGGGACGGAGCAGGCTTC.

CDR3 residues: CATSREIRTSVGETQYF. CDR3 coding DNA: TGTGCCACCAGCAGAGAGATCAGGACTAGCGTGGGGGAGACCCAGTACTTC. The chain has TRBV15 and TRBJ2-5; 9 nucleotides line up with TRBD2. The CDR3 is made up of 17 amino acids. Germline lookup yields CDR1 LNHNV and CDR2 YYDKDF (reference sequence). The junction had 10 bases not matched to a gene; V was cut back by 0 bases and J by 5 bases. The complete variable domain, with remaining parts taken from reference TRBV15 and TRBJ2-5, reads DAMVIQNPRYQVTQFGKPVTLSCSQTLNHNVMYWYQQKSSQAPKLLFHYYDKDFNNEADTPDNFQSRRPNTSFCFLDIRSPGLGDTAMYLCATSREIRTSVGETQYFGPGTRLLVL.

The chain couples TRBV6-5 to TRBJ1-5; D unresolved. The germline V gene encodes CDR1 MNHEY and CDR2 SVGAGI. This CDR3 has 15 residues. V was pared by 0 bases and J by 3 bases, with 9 bases between. For the CDR3, the DNA is TGTGCCAGCAGTTACTCGCAGTTATCCAATCAGCCCCAGCATTTT. This codes for CASSYSQLSNQPQHF.

This sequence joins TRBV9 and TRBJ2-5, with D tentatively TRBD2 (5 bases). This CDR3 is 15 amino acids long. Germline CDR1 is SGDLS and CDR2 is YYNGEE. The V and J ends lost 0 bases and 1 base respectively, with 10 bases between them. CDR3 nucleotide sequence: TGTGCCAGCAGCGTAGCTAGTCGGGGCCAAGAGACCCAGTACTTC. The encoded protein is CASSVASRGQETQYF.

This chain uses TRBV20-1 with TRBJ2-7, with D unresolved. The CDR3 is 11 residues long. Trimming removed 2 bases at V and 0 bases at J, with 2 bases between. Germline V gene lookup returns CDR1 DFQATT and CDR2 SNEGSKA (reference sequence). The CDR3 DNA sequence: TGCAGTGCTAGAATCTCCTACGAGCAGTACTTC. Translated: CSARISYEQYF.

V is TRBV29-1 and J is TRBJ1-6, with 10 bases lining up with TRBD1. Germline V CDR1 and CDR2: SQVTM, ANQGSEA. The CDR3 contains 13 residues. The junction had 6 bases not matched to a gene; V was cut back by 6 bases and J by 10 bases. The CDR3, as DNA: TGCAGCGTGACCGGGACAGGGGACTCACCCCTCCACTTT. Translated: CSVTGTGDSPLHF.

This clone is medium-sized (0.01 to 0.1%) by share. The chain uses TRBV5-1 and TRBJ1-3; D unclear. Germline V lookup: CDR1 SGHRS, CDR2 YFSETQ. The length of the CDR3 is 11 residues. The V end lost 5 bases, the J end lost 4 bases, and 4 bases lay between the germline ends. CDR3 loop: CASRGGNTIYF. CDR3 in DNA: TGCGCCAGCAGGGGGGGAAACACCATATATTTT.

The rearrangement joins TRBV6-5 to TRBJ1-2, with D unclear. Germline-derived CDR1 and CDR2 are MNHEY and SVGAGI. Between the trimmed V and J ends, which lost 5 bases and 4 bases, there was a span of 8 bases. This CDR3 is 12 amino acids long. In DNA, the CDR3 is TGTGCCAGCAGTAAAGCAGGCTATGGCTACACCTTC. It yields the protein CASSKAGYGYTF.

The genes are TRBV5-6 and TRBJ2-3; tentatively, D is TRBD2 (6 bases). The CDR3 runs 19 residues. The V gene's germline CDR1 is SGHDT and CDR2 YYEEEE. Trimming removed 3 bases at V and 3 bases at J, with 26 bases between. CDR3 protein: CASSSGLVGGADGTDTQYF. As DNA, the CDR3 is TGTGCCAGCAGCTCCGGGCTGGTCGGAGGGGCCGATGGGACAGATACGCAGTATTTT.

V and J are TRBV5-1 and TRBJ1-1; TRBD1 agrees at 7 bases. The CDR3 sequence is 14 residues long. Germline V gives CDR1 SGHRS, CDR2 YFSETQ. Germline trimming cut 1 base from V and 1 base from J; bases unmatched to any gene: 1. The CDR3 loop is CASSLPGGNTEAFF. The CDR3 coding sequence is TGCGCCAGCAGCTTGCCAGGGGGGAACACTGAAGCTTTCTTT.

This rearrangement joins TRBV7-9 to TRBJ1-3; D is undetermined. The length of the CDR3 is 14 residues. The V end lost 5 bases, the J end lost 2 bases, and 10 bases lay between the germline ends. CDR1 and CDR2 (germline): SEHNR, FQNEAQ (reference sequence). CDR3 coding DNA: TGTGCCAGCAGCGCCACAGAGCCTGGAAACACCATATATTTT. Residues: CASSATEPGNTIYF.

J is TRBJ1-1 and V is TRBV5-8; possible D gene TRBD1, 5 bases. From germline, CDR1 is SGHTS and CDR2 YDEGEE. CDR3 size: 16 residues. Trimming took 3 bases from V and 4 from J, leaving 19 bases between them. The CDR3, as DNA: TGTGCCAGCAGCTCCATGGGGGGGGGATGGAGCACTGAAGCTTTCTTT. Its protein product is CASSSMGGGWSTEAFF.

The chain carries TRBV15 and TRBJ1-1; unclear D gene. CDR1 and CDR2 (germline): LNHNV, YYDKDF (reference sequence). V was cut by 0 bases and J by 6 bases, with 11 bases left in between. CDR3 length: 14 amino acids. DNA of the CDR3: TGTGCCACCAGCAGAGATAGGACCGGACCTGAAGCTTTCTTT. Protein: CATSRDRTGPEAFF.